Listed below are T cell receptor beta chains from one sample, sequenced in a study of shared clonotypes between healthy human individuals. Using immunoSEQ multiplex PCR, the repertoire was profiled, and TCRdb retains in-frame clones only, with some absent. In the table there are over 1.5 million clones, roughly 98% of which are singletons. Material for sequencing was naive CD4+ T cells sorted from blood. Every receptor here comes from a young man in good health. CDR3s include the opening cysteine and the closing phenylalanine or tryptophan. The D gene is left open where the match is weak. Some rows have no size entry. The others give once, few or many, or a class for an expanded clone.

d_gene: -
j_gene: TRBJ2-1
v_gene: TRBV30
abundance: -
len: 16
CDR3nt: TGTGCCTGGAGTCCAGGGGGTTTGCAGGGGAGGAATGAGCAGTTCTTC
CDR3aa: CAWSPGGLQGRNEQFF

d_gene: -
j_gene: TRBJ1-4
v_gene: TRBV10-2
abundance: -
len: 14
CDR3nt: TGCGCCAGCAGTGATGTCTGGGCCGGAGAAAAACTGTTTTTT
CDR3aa: CASSDVWAGEKLFF

d_gene: -
j_gene: TRBJ1-3
v_gene: TRBV11-2
abundance: -
len: 16
CDR3nt: TGTGCCAGCAGCTTAGGGGGGGTCGCCGCTGGAAACACCATATATTTT
CDR3aa: CASSLGGVAAGNTIYF

d_gene: -
j_gene: TRBJ2-1
v_gene: TRBV19
abundance: -
len: 12
CDR3nt: TGTGCCAGTAGTCAACAGGAAACTGAGCAGTTCTTC
CDR3aa: CASSQQETEQFF

d_gene: TRBD1
j_gene: TRBJ2-5
v_gene: TRBV4-1
abundance: -
len: 20
CDR3nt: TGCGCCAGCAGCCAGGAGGTGAGCGGGTCGGCACAGGGGGACCTCCGGACCCAGTACTTC
CDR3aa: CASSQEVSGSAQGDLRTQYF

d_gene: TRBD1
j_gene: TRBJ2-3
v_gene: TRBV5-4
abundance: -
len: 14
CDR3nt: TGTGCCAGCAGCCGGCAGGGGGGCACAGATACGCAGTATTTT
CDR3aa: CASSRQGGTDTQYF

d_gene: TRBD2
j_gene: TRBJ2-4
v_gene: TRBV5-4
abundance: -
len: 16
CDR3nt: TGTGCCAGCAGCCCCCGCGGGGGAATAGCCAAAAACATTCAGTACTTC
CDR3aa: CASSPRGGIAKNIQYF

d_gene: -
j_gene: TRBJ2-3
v_gene: TRBV5-4
abundance: -
len: 12
CDR3nt: TGTGCCAGCAGCTTGGCCCAAGGGACGGTGTATTTT
CDR3aa: CASSLAQGTVYF

d_gene: -
j_gene: TRBJ1-2
v_gene: TRBV11-1
abundance: -
len: 17
CDR3nt: TGTGCCAGCAGGCCGGCGGGGGGCCAATTTGCTAACTATGGCTACACCTTC
CDR3aa: CASRPAGGQFANYGYTF

d_gene: TRBD2
j_gene: TRBJ2-7
v_gene: TRBV4-3
abundance: -
len: 19
CDR3nt: TGCGCCAGCAGCCCACGAGAGGGGGGGACTAGCGGGGTCTCCTACGAGCAGTACTTC
CDR3aa: CASSPREGGTSGVSYEQYF

d_gene: TRBD2
j_gene: TRBJ2-3
v_gene: TRBV5-6
abundance: -
len: 18
CDR3nt: TGTGCCAGCAGCTTGCTAGCGGGGACCCCGAGGGGCACAGATACGCAGTATTTT
CDR3aa: CASSLLAGTPRGTDTQYF

d_gene: TRBD1
j_gene: TRBJ1-5
v_gene: TRBV7-9
abundance: once
len: 19
CDR3nt: TGTGCCAGCAGCCATTCGGCCGGGACAGGCTATTCTACCGATCAGCCCCAGCATTTT
CDR3aa: CASSHSAGTGYSTDQPQHF

d_gene: TRBD2
j_gene: TRBJ2-7
v_gene: TRBV11-2
abundance: -
len: 16
CDR3nt: TGTGCCAGCAGCTTAGAGCTAGCGGGAGTAGGCTACGAGCAGTACTTC
CDR3aa: CASSLELAGVGYEQYF

d_gene: -
j_gene: TRBJ2-3
v_gene: TRBV5-1
abundance: -
len: 15
CDR3nt: TGCGCCAGTACGCTCGTCGGGTCGACCACAGATACGCAGTATTTT
CDR3aa: CASTLVGSTTDTQYF

d_gene: -
j_gene: TRBJ2-7
v_gene: TRBV5-1
abundance: -
len: 12
CDR3nt: TGCGCCAGCAGCGTCGGGGCCTACGAGCAGTACTTC
CDR3aa: CASSVGAYEQYF

d_gene: -
j_gene: TRBJ2-7
v_gene: TRBV28
abundance: -
len: 11
CDR3nt: TGTGCCAGCAGTCGTGGGAACGAGCAGTACTTC
CDR3aa: CASSRGNEQYF

d_gene: TRBD1
j_gene: TRBJ1-4
v_gene: TRBV18
abundance: -
len: 18
CDR3nt: TGTGCCAGCTCACCATCCCGGGACAGGGCCCGAGCTAATGAAAAACTGTTTTTT
CDR3aa: CASSPSRDRARANEKLFF

d_gene: TRBD2
j_gene: TRBJ2-3
v_gene: TRBV18
abundance: once
len: 15
CDR3nt: TGTGCCAGCTCACCGCGGACTAGCGGGACAGATACGCAGTATTTT
CDR3aa: CASSPRTSGTDTQYF

d_gene: -
j_gene: TRBJ1-3
v_gene: TRBV5-4
abundance: once
len: 17
CDR3nt: TGTGCCAGCAGCTTGGCTCTCGGGGGGAATTCTGGAAACACCATATATTTT
CDR3aa: CASSLALGGNSGNTIYF

d_gene: -
j_gene: TRBJ2-7
v_gene: TRBV23-1
abundance: -
len: 15
CDR3nt: TGCGCCAGCACCCCAAATACAAGCAGCTCCTACGAGCAGTACTTC
CDR3aa: CASTPNTSSSYEQYF

d_gene: -
j_gene: TRBJ1-2
v_gene: TRBV5-4
abundance: -
len: 15
CDR3nt: TGTGCCAGCAGCTCGGGGGGACGACCCGACTATGGCTACACCTTC
CDR3aa: CASSSGGRPDYGYTF

d_gene: -
j_gene: TRBJ2-2
v_gene: TRBV11-2
abundance: -
len: 15
CDR3nt: TGTGCCAGCAGAAAACCCGGTGGGAACACCGGGGAGCTGTTTTTT
CDR3aa: CASRKPGGNTGELFF

d_gene: -
j_gene: TRBJ2-1
v_gene: TRBV5-1
abundance: -
len: 13
CDR3nt: TGCGCCAGCAGCACGCAGCCCGTCAATGAGCAGTTCTTC
CDR3aa: CASSTQPVNEQFF

d_gene: -
j_gene: TRBJ2-1
v_gene: TRBV7-2
abundance: once
len: 17
CDR3nt: TGTGCCAGCAGGCACAACGGGGGGCCAGAGGGTATAAATGAGCAGTTCTTC
CDR3aa: CASRHNGGPEGINEQFF

d_gene: -
j_gene: TRBJ1-1
v_gene: TRBV20-1
abundance: -
len: 10
CDR3nt: TGCAGTGCCCGTAAGGGGGAAGCTTTCTTT
CDR3aa: CSARKGEAFF

d_gene: -
j_gene: TRBJ2-5
v_gene: TRBV7-2
abundance: -
len: 14
CDR3nt: TGTGCCAGCAGCTTACGGCAGGGTACGGAGACCCAGTACTTC
CDR3aa: CASSLRQGTETQYF

d_gene: -
j_gene: TRBJ1-1
v_gene: TRBV6-6
abundance: -
len: 13
CDR3nt: TGTGCCTCCGAGCAGGGAGGGGACACTGAAGCTTTCTTT
CDR3aa: CASEQGGDTEAFF

d_gene: -
j_gene: TRBJ2-3
v_gene: TRBV4-3
abundance: -
len: 16
CDR3nt: TGCGCCAGCAGCCTCGAGGGACTCTCTAGCACAGATACGCAGTATTTT
CDR3aa: CASSLEGLSSTDTQYF

d_gene: -
j_gene: TRBJ2-3
v_gene: TRBV5-8
abundance: -
len: 16
CDR3nt: TGTGCCAGCAGGGAGAAGGGAACGGTCCTCGCAGATACGCAGTATTTT
CDR3aa: CASREKGTVLADTQYF

d_gene: TRBD2
j_gene: TRBJ2-1
v_gene: TRBV5-1
abundance: -
len: 16
CDR3nt: TGCGCCAGCAGCTACCTAGCGGGAGGGCCTCACAATGAGCAGTTCTTC
CDR3aa: CASSYLAGGPHNEQFF

d_gene: TRBD1
j_gene: TRBJ1-5
v_gene: TRBV7-9
abundance: -
len: 16
CDR3nt: TGTGCCAGCAGCAAAAGTGGGGACAGGGGGCACCAGCCCCAGCATTTT
CDR3aa: CASSKSGDRGHQPQHF

d_gene: -
j_gene: TRBJ1-5
v_gene: TRBV2
abundance: -
len: 16
CDR3nt: TGTGCCAGCAGCAAGGAGACAGTTGGGTTCAATCAGCCCCAGCATTTT
CDR3aa: CASSKETVGFNQPQHF